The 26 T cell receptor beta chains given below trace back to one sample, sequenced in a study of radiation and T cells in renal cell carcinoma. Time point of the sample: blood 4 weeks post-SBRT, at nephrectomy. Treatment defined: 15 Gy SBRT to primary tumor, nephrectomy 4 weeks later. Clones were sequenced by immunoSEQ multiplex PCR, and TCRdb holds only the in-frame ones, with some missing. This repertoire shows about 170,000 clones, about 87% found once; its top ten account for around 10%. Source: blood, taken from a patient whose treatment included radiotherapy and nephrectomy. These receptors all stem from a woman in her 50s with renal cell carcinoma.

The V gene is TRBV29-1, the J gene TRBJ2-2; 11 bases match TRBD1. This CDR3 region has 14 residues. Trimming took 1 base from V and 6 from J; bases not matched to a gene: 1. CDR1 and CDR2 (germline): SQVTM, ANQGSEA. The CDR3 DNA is TGCAGCGTTGAAGTGGGACAGGGGGCCGGGGAGCTGTTTTTT. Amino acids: CSVEVGQGAGELFF.

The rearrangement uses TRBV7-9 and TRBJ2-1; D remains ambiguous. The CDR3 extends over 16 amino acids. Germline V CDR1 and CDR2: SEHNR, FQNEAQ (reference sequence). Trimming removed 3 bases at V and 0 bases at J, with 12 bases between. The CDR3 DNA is TGTGCCAGCAGCTTCACCCAACTATACTCCTACAATGAGCAGTTCTTC. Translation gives CASSFTQLYSYNEQFF.

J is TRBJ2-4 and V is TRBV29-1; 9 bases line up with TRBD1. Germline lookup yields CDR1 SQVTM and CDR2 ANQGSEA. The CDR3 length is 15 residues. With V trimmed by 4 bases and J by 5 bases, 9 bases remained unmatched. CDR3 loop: CSVGRPGQGQNIQYF. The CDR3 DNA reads TGCAGCGTTGGGAGACCGGGACAGGGACAAAACATTCAGTACTTC.

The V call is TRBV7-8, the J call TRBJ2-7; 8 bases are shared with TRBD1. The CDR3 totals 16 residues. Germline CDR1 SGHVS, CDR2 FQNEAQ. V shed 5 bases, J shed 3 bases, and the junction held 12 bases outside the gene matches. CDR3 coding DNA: TGTGCCAGCAGCCCCAGCGGACAGGGTTTACGCTACGAGCAGTACTTC. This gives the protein CASSPSGQGLRYEQYF. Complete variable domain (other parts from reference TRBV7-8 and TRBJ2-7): GAGVSQSPRYKVAKRGQDVALRCDPISGHVSLFWYQQALGQGPEFLTYFQNEAQLDKSGLPSDRFFAERPEGSVSTLKIQRTQQEDSAVYLCASSPSGQGLRYEQYFGPGTRLTVT.

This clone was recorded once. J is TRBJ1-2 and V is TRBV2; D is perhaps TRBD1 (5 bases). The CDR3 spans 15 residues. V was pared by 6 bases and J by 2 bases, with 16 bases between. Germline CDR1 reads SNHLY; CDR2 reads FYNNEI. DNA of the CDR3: TGTGCCAGCAGGGGCTACGGGACGGTGAACTATGGCTACACCTTC. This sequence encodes CASRGYGTVNYGYTF.

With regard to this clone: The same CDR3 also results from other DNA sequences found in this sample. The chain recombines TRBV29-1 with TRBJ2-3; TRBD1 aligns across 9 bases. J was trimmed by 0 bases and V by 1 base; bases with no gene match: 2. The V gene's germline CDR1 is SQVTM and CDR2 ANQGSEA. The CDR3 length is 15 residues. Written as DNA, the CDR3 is TGCAGCGTTGAAGGGGGACAGGGAAGCACAGATACGCAGTATTTT. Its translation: CSVEGGQGSTDTQYF.

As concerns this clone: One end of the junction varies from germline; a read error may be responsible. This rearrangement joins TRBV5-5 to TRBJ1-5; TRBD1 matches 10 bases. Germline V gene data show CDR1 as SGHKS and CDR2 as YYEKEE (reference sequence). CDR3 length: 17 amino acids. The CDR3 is CASSLGTGVGESQPQHF. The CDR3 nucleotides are TGTGCCAGCAGTTTGGGGACAGGGGTGGGGGAATCTCAGCCCCAGCATTTT.

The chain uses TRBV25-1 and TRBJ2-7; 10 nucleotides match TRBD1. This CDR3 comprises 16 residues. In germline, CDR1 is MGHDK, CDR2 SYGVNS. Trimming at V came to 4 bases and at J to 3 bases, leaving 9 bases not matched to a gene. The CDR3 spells CASSAVPGQGFYEQYF. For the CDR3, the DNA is TGTGCCAGCAGTGCTGTCCCGGGACAGGGGTTCTACGAGCAGTACTTC.

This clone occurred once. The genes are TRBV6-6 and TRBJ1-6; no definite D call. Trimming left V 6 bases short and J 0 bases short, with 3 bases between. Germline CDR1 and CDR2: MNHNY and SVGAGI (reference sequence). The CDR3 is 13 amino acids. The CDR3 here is CASSSSYNSPLHF. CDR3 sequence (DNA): TGTGCCAGCAGCAGCTCCTATAATTCACCCCTCCACTTT.

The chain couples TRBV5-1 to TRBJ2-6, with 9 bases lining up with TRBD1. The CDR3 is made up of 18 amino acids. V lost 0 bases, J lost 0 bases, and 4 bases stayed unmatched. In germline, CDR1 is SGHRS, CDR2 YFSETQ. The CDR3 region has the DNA TGCGCCAGCAGCTTGGACGGACAGGGGAACTCTGGGGCCAACGTCCTGACTTTC. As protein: CASSLDGQGNSGANVLTF.

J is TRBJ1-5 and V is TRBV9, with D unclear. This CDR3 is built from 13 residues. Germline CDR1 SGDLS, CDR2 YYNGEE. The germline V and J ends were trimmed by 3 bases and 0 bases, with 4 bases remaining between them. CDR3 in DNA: TGTGCCAGCAGCGAGACTAGCAATCAGCCCCAGCATTTT. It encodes CASSETSNQPQHF.

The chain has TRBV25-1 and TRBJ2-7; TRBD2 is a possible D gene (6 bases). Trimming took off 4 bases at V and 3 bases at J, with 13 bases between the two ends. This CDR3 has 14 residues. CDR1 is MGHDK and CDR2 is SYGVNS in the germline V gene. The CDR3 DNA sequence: TGTGCCAGCAGTGTGGGGGGAAGTATCTACGAGCAGTACTTC. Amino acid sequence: CASSVGGSIYEQYF.

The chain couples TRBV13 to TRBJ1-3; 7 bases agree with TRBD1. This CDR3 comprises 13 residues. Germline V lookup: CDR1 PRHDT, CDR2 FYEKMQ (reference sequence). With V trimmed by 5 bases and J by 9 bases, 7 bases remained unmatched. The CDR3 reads CASSPRDRFTIYF. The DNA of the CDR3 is TGTGCCAGCAGCCCCCGGGACAGATTCACCATATATTTT. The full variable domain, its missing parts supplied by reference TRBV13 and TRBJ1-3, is AAGVIQSPRHLIKEKRETATLKCYPIPRHDTVYWYQQGPGQDPQFLISFYEKMQSDKGSIPDRFSAQQFSDYHSELNMSSLELGDSALYFCASSPRDRFTIYFGEGSWLTVV.

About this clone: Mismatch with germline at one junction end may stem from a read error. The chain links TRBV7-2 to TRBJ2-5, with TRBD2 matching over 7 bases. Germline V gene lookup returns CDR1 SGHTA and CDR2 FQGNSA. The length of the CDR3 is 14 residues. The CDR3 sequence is CASSLADLQETQYF. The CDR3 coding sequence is TGTGCCAGCAGCCTAGCGGACCTACAAGAGACCCAGTACTTC.

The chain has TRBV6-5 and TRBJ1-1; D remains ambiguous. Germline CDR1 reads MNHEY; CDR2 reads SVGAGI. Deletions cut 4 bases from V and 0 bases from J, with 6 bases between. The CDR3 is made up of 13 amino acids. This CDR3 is CASSSELNTEAFF. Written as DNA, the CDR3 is TGTGCCAGCAGTTCCGAGTTGAACACTGAAGCTTTCTTT.

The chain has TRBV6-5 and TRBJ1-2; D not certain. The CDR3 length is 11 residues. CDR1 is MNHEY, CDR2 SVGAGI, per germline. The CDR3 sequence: CAAAGGYGYTF. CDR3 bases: TGTGCTGCCGCCGGAGGCTATGGCTACACCTTC.

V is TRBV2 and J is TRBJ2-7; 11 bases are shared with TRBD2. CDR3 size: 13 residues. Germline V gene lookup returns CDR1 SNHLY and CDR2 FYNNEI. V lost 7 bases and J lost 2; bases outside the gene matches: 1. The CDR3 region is CASTSGGTYEQYF. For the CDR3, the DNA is TGTGCCAGCACTAGCGGGGGGACCTACGAGCAGTACTTC.

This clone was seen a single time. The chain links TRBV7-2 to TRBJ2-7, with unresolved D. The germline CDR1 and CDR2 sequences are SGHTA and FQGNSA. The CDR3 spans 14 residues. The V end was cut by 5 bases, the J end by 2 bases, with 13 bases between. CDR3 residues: CASSVGLFPYEQYF. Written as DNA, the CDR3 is TGTGCCAGCAGCGTAGGGTTATTTCCCTACGAGCAGTACTTC.

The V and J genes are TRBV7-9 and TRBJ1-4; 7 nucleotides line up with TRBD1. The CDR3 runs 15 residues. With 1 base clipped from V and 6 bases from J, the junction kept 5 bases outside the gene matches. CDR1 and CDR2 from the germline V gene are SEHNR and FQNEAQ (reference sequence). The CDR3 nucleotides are TGTGCCAGCAGCTTAGAAGGGGGCGTAGATGAAAAACTGTTTTTT. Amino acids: CASSLEGGVDEKLFF.

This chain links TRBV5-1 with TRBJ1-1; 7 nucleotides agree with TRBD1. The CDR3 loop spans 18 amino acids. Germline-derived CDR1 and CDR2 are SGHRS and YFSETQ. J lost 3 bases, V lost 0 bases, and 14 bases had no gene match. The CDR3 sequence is CASSLGERATGEDTEAFF. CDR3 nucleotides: TGCGCCAGCAGCTTGGGGGAGAGGGCTACAGGGGAGGACACTGAAGCTTTCTTT.

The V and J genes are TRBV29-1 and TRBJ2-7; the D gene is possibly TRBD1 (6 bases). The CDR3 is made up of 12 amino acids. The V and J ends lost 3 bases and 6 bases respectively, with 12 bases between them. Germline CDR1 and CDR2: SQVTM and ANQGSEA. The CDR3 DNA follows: TGCAGCGTTGACAGGGGTAAAGGCGAGCAGTACTTC. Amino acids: CSVDRGKGEQYF.

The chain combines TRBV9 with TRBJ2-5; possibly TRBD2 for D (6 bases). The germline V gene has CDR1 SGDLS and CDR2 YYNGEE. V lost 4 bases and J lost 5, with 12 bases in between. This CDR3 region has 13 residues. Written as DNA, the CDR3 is TGTGCCAGCAGCCGGGGGTACGAGGAGACCCAGTACTTC. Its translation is CASSRGYEETQYF. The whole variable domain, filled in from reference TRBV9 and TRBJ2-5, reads DSGVTQTPKHLITATGQRVTLRCSPRSGDLSVYWYQQSLDQGLQFLIQYYNGEERAKGNILERFSAQQFPDLHSELNLSSLELGDSALYFCASSRGYEETQYFGPGTRLLVL.

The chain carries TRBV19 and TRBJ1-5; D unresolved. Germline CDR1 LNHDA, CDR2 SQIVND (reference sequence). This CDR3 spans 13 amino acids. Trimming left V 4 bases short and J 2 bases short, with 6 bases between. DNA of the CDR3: TGTGCCAGTAGTACAACAGGCAATCAGCCCCAGCATTTT. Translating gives CASSTTGNQPQHF.

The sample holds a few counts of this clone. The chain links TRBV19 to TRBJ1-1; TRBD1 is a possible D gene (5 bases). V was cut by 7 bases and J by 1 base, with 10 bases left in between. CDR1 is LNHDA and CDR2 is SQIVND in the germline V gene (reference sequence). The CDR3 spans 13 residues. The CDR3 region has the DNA TGTGCCAGTATGAGCAGGGCGAACACTGAAGCTTTCTTT. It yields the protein CASMSRANTEAFF.

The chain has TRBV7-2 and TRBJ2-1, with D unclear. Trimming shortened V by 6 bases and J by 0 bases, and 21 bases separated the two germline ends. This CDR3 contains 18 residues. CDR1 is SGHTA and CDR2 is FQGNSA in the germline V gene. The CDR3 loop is CASRGLGRLKSSYNEQFF. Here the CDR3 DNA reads TGTGCCAGCAGGGGATTGGGAAGGTTGAAAAGCTCCTACAATGAGCAGTTCTTC.

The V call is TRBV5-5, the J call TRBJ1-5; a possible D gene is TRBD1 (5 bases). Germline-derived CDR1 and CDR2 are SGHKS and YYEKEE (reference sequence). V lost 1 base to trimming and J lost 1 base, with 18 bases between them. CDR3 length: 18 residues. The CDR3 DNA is TGTGCCAGCAGCTTGACAAGGGTCGGGGCCCCAAGCAATCAGCCCCAGCATTTT. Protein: CASSLTRVGAPSNQPQHF.